These 25 T cell receptor beta chains share one sample of origin, sequenced in a study of blood T cell repertoires in COVID-19. Libraries were prepared by immunoSEQ multiplex PCR; TCRdb keeps only in-frame clonotypes and omits some of them. The sample lists about 120,000 clones, around 86% occurring once. The specimen sequenced was peripheral blood. The receptor source for this set is a man in his forties with acute or convalescent COVID-19.

The chain couples TRBV5-5 to TRBJ2-5; perhaps TRBD1 as D (5 bases). Germline-derived CDR1 and CDR2 are SGHKS and YYEKEE (reference sequence). This CDR3 region has 16 residues. The ends were cut back, 0 bases at V and 5 bases at J, with 17 bases in the middle. CDR3 in amino acids: CASSLESRAVGETQYF. CDR3 in DNA: TGTGCCAGCAGCTTGGAGTCCAGGGCCGTAGGGGAGACCCAGTACTTC.

This clone has only one observation. The chain recombines TRBV30 with TRBJ1-2; D not resolved. V shed 5 bases and J shed 4 bases, with 11 bases lying between them. Per germline, CDR1 GTSNPN and CDR2 SVGIG (reference sequence). This CDR3 is 12 amino acids long. This chain's CDR3 is CAWAGRGYGYTF. CDR3 in DNA: TGTGCCTGGGCCGGTCGGGGCTATGGCTACACCTTC.

CDR3 sequence reads: CASSLGQGRGYTF. The CDR3 DNA sequence: TGCGCCAGCAGCTTGGGGCAGGGTAGAGGCTACACCTTC. This chain connects TRBV5-1 to TRBJ1-2; tentative D call: TRBD1 (5 bases). The CDR3 is made up of 13 amino acids. Germline CDR1 is SGHRS and CDR2 is YFSETQ. The V gene lost 0 bases and the J gene lost 8 bases, with 11 bases spanning the gap.

This chain connects TRBV3-1 (or the pseudogene TRBV3-2) to TRBJ1-5; D unclear. The CDR3 consists of 14 residues. Per germline, CDR1 LGHDT and CDR2 YNNKEL (reference sequence). V gave up 1 base and J gave up 7 bases, with 11 bases separating them. CDR3 sequence reads: CASSQAGEGQPQHF. The CDR3 DNA follows: TGTGCCAGCAGCCAAGCCGGGGAGGGACAGCCCCAGCATTTT.

CDR3 sequence (DNA): TGTGCCAGCACCTATATTGACTTCCCGAACACTGAAGCTTTCTTT. It codes for CASTYIDFPNTEAFF. The chain carries TRBV5-4 and TRBJ1-1; no reliable D call. V lost 6 bases and J 1 base, leaving 16 bases between the germline ends. The CDR3 covers 15 residues. Germline loops: CDR1 SGHNT, CDR2 YYREEE (reference sequence).

This chain joins TRBV3-1 (or the pseudogene TRBV3-2) and TRBJ1-5, with D maybe TRBD1 (5 bases). The germline V gene encodes CDR1 LGHDT and CDR2 YNNKEL (reference sequence). This CDR3 region has 14 residues. V lost 1 base and J lost 3, with 7 bases in between. The CDR3 sequence: CASSQGTLNQPQHF. CDR3 DNA sequence: TGTGCCAGCAGCCAAGGGACACTCAATCAGCCCCAGCATTTT.

The chain uses TRBV4-1 and TRBJ2-2; 7 bases line up with TRBD2. CDR1 MGHRA and CDR2 YSYEKL come from the germline V gene. Germline trimming cut 0 bases from V and 6 bases from J; bases unmatched to any gene: 4. The CDR3 has 15 residues. CDR3 protein: CASSQDQRGPGELFF. The CDR3 nucleotides are TGCGCCAGCAGCCAAGACCAGCGGGGACCCGGGGAGCTGTTTTTT.

V gene TRBV5-1 combines with J gene TRBJ2-5; D may be TRBD2 (5 bases). Germline V gives CDR1 SGHRS, CDR2 YFSETQ. Trimming removed 0 bases at V and 2 bases at J, with 11 bases between. The CDR3 loop spans 15 amino acids. CDR3 in amino acids: CASSLAGIAQETQYF. The CDR3 DNA sequence: TGCGCCAGCAGCTTGGCCGGGATAGCGCAAGAGACCCAGTACTTC.

CDR3: CASSPRTSGRVETQYF. The DNA of the CDR3 is TGTGCCAGCAGCCCCCGGACTAGCGGGAGGGTAGAGACCCAGTACTTC. V gene TRBV7-2 combines with J gene TRBJ2-5; 15 bases fit TRBD2. Germline CDR1 SGHTA, CDR2 FQGNSA. The trim removed 5 bases at V and 4 bases at J, leaving 5 bases unmatched. The CDR3 runs to 16 residues.

The chain recombines TRBV11-1 with TRBJ1-4; D not resolved. Trimming stripped 2 bases from V and 5 bases from J, with 12 bases between. This CDR3 has 15 residues. The germline V gene encodes CDR1 SGHAT and CDR2 FQDESV (reference sequence). The CDR3 here is CASSLSSSLNEKLFF. The DNA of the CDR3 is TGTGCCAGCAGCTTATCTTCAAGCCTAAATGAAAAACTGTTTTTT.

This clone has more than one count but fewer than ten. The chain couples TRBV5-1 to TRBJ1-6, with a tentative D call TRBD1 (6 bases). There are 16 residues in the CDR3. From germline, CDR1 is SGHRS and CDR2 YFSETQ. V lost 4 bases to trimming and J lost 6 bases, with 17 bases between them. The CDR3 DNA reads as TGCGCCAGCAGCCCTCTCCAGGGGAGTGGTAATTCACCCCTCCACTTT. It is translated as CASSPLQGSGNSPLHF. The full variable domain, rest sourced from reference TRBV5-1 and TRBJ1-6, is KAGVTQTPRYLIKTRGQQVTLSCSPISGHRSVSWYQQTPGQGLQFLFEYFSETQRNKGNFPGRFSGRQFSNSRSEMNVSTLELGDSALYLCASSPLQGSGNSPLHFGNGTRLTVT.

V and J are TRBV5-5 and TRBJ1-5; D is unclear. Trimming took 4 bases from V and 8 from J, leaving 13 bases between them. The CDR3 length is 13 residues. Germline V gene lookup returns CDR1 SGHKS and CDR2 YYEKEE (reference sequence). The CDR3 sequence is CASSLTEGKPQHF. The CDR3 DNA follows: TGTGCCAGCAGCCTCACGGAGGGCAAGCCCCAGCATTTT.

The rearrangement joins TRBV7-2 to TRBJ1-2; D gene unclear. Germline-derived CDR1 and CDR2 are SGHTA and FQGNSA. Trimming took off 2 bases at V and 4 bases at J, with 17 bases between the two ends. CDR3 size: 16 residues. CDR3 in amino acids: CASSLWSRHSFYGYTF. The CDR3 nucleotides are TGTGCCAGCAGCTTATGGTCCCGACACAGCTTCTATGGCTACACCTTC.

The chain's CDR3 is CAWKLTGNTEAFF. As DNA, the CDR3 is TGTGCCTGGAAGTTGACAGGGAACACTGAAGCTTTCTTT. V gene TRBV30 combines with J gene TRBJ1-1, with D possibly TRBD1 on 6 matching bases. V lost 4 bases to trimming and J lost 1 base, with 10 bases between them. CDR1 is GTSNPN and CDR2 is SVGIG in the germline V gene (reference sequence). The CDR3 is 13 residues long.

The rearrangement joins TRBV18 to TRBJ1-1; D is possibly TRBD1 (5 bases). With 6 bases removed from V and 3 bases from J, the gap between germline ends came to 14 bases. The CDR3 consists of 14 residues. Germline CDR1 and CDR2: KGHSH and LQKENI. This chain's CDR3 is CASSRDVGDTEAFF. CDR3 in DNA: TGTGCCAGCTCGCGGGACGTGGGGGACACTGAAGCTTTCTTT.

The chain has TRBV29-1 and TRBJ2-3, with a tentative D call TRBD2 (6 bases). CDR1 is SQVTM, CDR2 ANQGSEA, per germline. With 7 bases removed from V and 4 bases from J, the gap between germline ends came to 18 bases. The CDR3 loop spans 14 amino acids. CDR3 sequence (DNA): TGCAGCGCCGGGGGAGCTCCGGGTTCAGATACGCAGTATTTT. Translating it yields CSAGGAPGSDTQYF.

This chain links TRBV5-6 with TRBJ2-3; 8 bases fit TRBD2. Germline V CDR1 and CDR2: SGHDT, YYEEEE. V gave up 3 bases and J gave up 4 bases; unmatched junction bases: 10. The CDR3 has 16 residues. CDR3 sequence reads: CASSYDPGLGSDTQYF. Here the CDR3 DNA reads TGTGCCAGCAGCTATGATCCGGGACTAGGATCAGATACGCAGTATTTT. The variable domain in full, completed from reference TRBV5-6 and TRBJ2-3, reads DAGVTQSPTHLIKTRGQQVTLRCSPKSGHDTVSWYQQALGQGPQFIFQYYEEEERQRGNFPDRFSGHQFPNYSSELNVNALLLGDSALYLCASSYDPGLGSDTQYFGPGTRLTVL.

This chain joins TRBV5-1 and TRBJ2-1, with 7 bases lining up with TRBD1. The CDR3 covers 15 residues. The germline CDR1 and CDR2 sequences are SGHRS and YFSETQ. J was trimmed by 4 bases and V by 0 bases; bases with no gene match: 4. The DNA for the CDR3 is TGCGCCAGCAGCTTGGGGACAGGAGCATACAATGAGCAGTTCTTC. Its translation: CASSLGTGAYNEQFF.

This chain joins TRBV7-9 and TRBJ1-5, with D perhaps TRBD1 (6 bases). The CDR3 extends over 15 amino acids. Germline V lookup: CDR1 SEHNR, CDR2 FQNEAQ (reference sequence). V lost 2 bases and J 1 base, leaving 9 bases between the germline ends. CDR3 protein: CASSLMGASNQPQHF. The CDR3 DNA reads as TGTGCCAGCAGCTTAATGGGGGCCAGCAATCAGCCCCAGCATTTT.

J is TRBJ1-1 and V is TRBV6-2 or TRBV6-3; D gene ambiguous. Germline CDR1 MNHEY, CDR2 SVGEGT. The V end was cut by 4 bases, the J end by 6 bases, with 12 bases between. There are 13 residues in the CDR3. The CDR3 DNA reads as TGTGCCAGCAGTTTGAGAAGGCAGGCTGAAGCTTTCTTT. Protein sequence: CASSLRRQAEAFF.

The chain couples TRBV14 to TRBJ1-1; a possible D gene is TRBD1 (5 bases). The V and J ends lost 4 bases and 0 bases respectively, with 15 bases between them. CDR3 length: 16 residues. The germline V gene has CDR1 SGHDN and CDR2 FVKESK. The CDR3 nucleotides are TGTGCCAGCAGCCCCATTGGAGGGGATATGAACACTGAAGCTTTCTTT. This encodes CASSPIGGDMNTEAFF.

This clone showed up just once. The chain has TRBV5-5 and TRBJ1-2; weak D call: TRBD1 (6 bases). Germline loops: CDR1 SGHKS, CDR2 YYEKEE (reference sequence). This CDR3 has 12 residues. The ends were cut back, 6 bases at V and 4 bases at J, with 10 bases in the middle. The CDR3 loop is CASKDSRYGYTF. In DNA form, the CDR3 reads TGTGCCAGCAAGGACAGTCGCTATGGCTACACCTTC.

This rearrangement joins TRBV19 to TRBJ1-5; TRBD1 might be the D (6 bases). The CDR3 contains 17 residues. With 3 bases removed from V and 3 bases from J, the gap between germline ends came to 18 bases. Germline loops: CDR1 LNHDA, CDR2 SQIVND (reference sequence). The CDR3 spells CASSMPSGDTPNQPQHF. CDR3 in DNA: TGTGCCAGTAGTATGCCCTCAGGGGACACTCCCAATCAGCCCCAGCATTTT.

The V and J genes are TRBV5-8 and TRBJ2-6; possibly TRBD2 for D (6 bases). Between the trimmed V and J ends, which lost 0 bases and 2 bases, there was a span of 9 bases. The germline V gene encodes CDR1 SGHTS and CDR2 YDEGEE. The CDR3 has 16 residues. The CDR3 bases are TGTGCCAGCAGCTTGGTGGGGGGACCTGGGGCCAACGTCCTGACTTTC. This sequence encodes CASSLVGGPGANVLTF.

J is TRBJ2-2 and V is TRBV18; D uncertain. V dropped 1 base and J dropped 8 bases, with 5 bases sitting between them. This CDR3 is built from 12 residues. The germline CDR1 and CDR2 sequences are KGHSH and LQKENI. In nucleotides, the CDR3 is TGTGCCAGCTCACCACTACTTGGGGAGCTGTTTTTT. It specifies CASSPLLGELFF.